The next 31 T cell receptor beta chains were all read from a single sample in a study of blood T cell repertoires in COVID-19. Only in-frame clones appear in the TCRdb table, and some are missing; sequencing was by immunoSEQ multiplex PCR. The sample comprises around 60,000 clones, about 86% of which are singletons, and about 15% rests with the top ten. Sequenced material: peripheral blood. The receptors derive from a human donor in a cohort sampled during active COVID-19.

The CDR3 DNA follows: TGTGCCAGCAGCTTAGAAGGACAGGGGCTTGGCACAGATACGCAGTATTTT. This encodes CASSLEGQGLGTDTQYF. This chain links TRBV7-6 with TRBJ2-3, with TRBD1 identical over 9 bases. CDR3 length: 17 amino acids. V lost 1 base to trimming and J lost 1 base; unmatched junction nucleotides: 6. Germline assignment: CDR1 SGHVS and CDR2 FNYEAQ.

This chain joins TRBV4-2 and TRBJ2-2; 9 bases map to TRBD2. V was pared by 4 bases and J by 6 bases, with 9 bases of the junction left unmatched. The CDR3 runs 16 residues. CDR1 is LGHNA and CDR2 is YNFKEQ in the germline V gene. The CDR3 here is CASSPGDGGRAGELFF. Written as DNA, the CDR3 is TGTGCCAGCAGCCCAGGAGACGGCGGGAGGGCCGGGGAGCTGTTTTTT.

The J gene is TRBJ2-7, the V gene TRBV6-4; D gene uncertain. CDR3 length: 11 amino acids. The V end was cut by 6 bases, the J end by 4 bases, with 7 bases between. Germline V gene data show CDR1 as MRHNA and CDR2 as SNTAGT. In DNA form, the CDR3 reads TGTGCCAGCAGATTACGGTACGAGCAGTACTTC. Protein: CASRLRYEQYF.

The rearrangement links TRBV7-2 to TRBJ2-7; D not certain. Trimming stripped 0 bases from V and 0 bases from J, with 6 bases between. The CDR3 contains 14 residues. CDR1 is SGHTA, CDR2 FQGNSA, per germline. This CDR3 is CASSLAAYSYEQYF. CDR3 bases: TGTGCCAGCAGCTTAGCCGCCTACTCCTACGAGCAGTACTTC.

V usage is TRBV24-1 and J usage is TRBJ1-4, with a weak D call TRBD1 (5 bases). The CDR3 loop spans 15 amino acids. Germline CDR1 and CDR2: KGHDR and SFDVKD. V dropped 1 base and J dropped 8 bases, with 13 bases sitting between them. CDR3 amino acids: CATSDFRQGGEKLFF. Written as DNA, the CDR3 is TGTGCCACCAGTGATTTTCGGCAGGGTGGCGAAAAACTGTTTTTT.

The gene calls are TRBV5-4 and TRBJ1-1; D perhaps matches TRBD1 (6 bases). Germline-derived CDR1 and CDR2 are SGHNT and YYREEE (reference sequence). The V and J ends lost 0 bases and 3 bases respectively, with 12 bases between them. The CDR3 loop spans 15 amino acids. DNA for the CDR3: TGTGCCAGCAGCTTGGAGTTGCAGGGGTACACTGAAGCTTTCTTT. Amino acid sequence: CASSLELQGYTEAFF.

This rearrangement joins TRBV10-1 to TRBJ2-5, with 10 bases matching TRBD2. Trimming took 3 bases from V and 4 from J; bases not matched to a gene: 14. This CDR3 has 18 amino acids. CDR1 is WNHNN and CDR2 is SYGVQD in the germline V gene (reference sequence). CDR3 nucleotide sequence: TGCGCCAGCAGTGAAAGGAGCGGGAGGGCCCGGGATGGAGAGACCCAGTACTTC. Protein sequence: CASSERSGRARDGETQYF.

This chain's CDR3 is CASSFHTSFQQYF. CDR3 coding DNA: TGTGCCAGCAGTTTCCATACTAGCTTCCAGCAGTACTTC. This rearrangement joins TRBV27 to TRBJ2-7; tentative D call: TRBD2 (6 bases). Germline CDR1 and CDR2: MNHEY and SMNVEV (reference sequence). The CDR3 covers 13 residues. V lost 3 bases and J lost 8, with 14 bases in between.

This chain connects TRBV28 to TRBJ2-1; 9 bases are shared with TRBD2. V lost 4 bases and J lost 4; bases outside the gene matches: 8. The CDR3 runs to 16 residues. CDR1 and CDR2 (germline): MDHEN, SYDVKM. CDR3 bases: TGTGCCAGCAGTTCCGCCGCTAGCGGGAAATACAATGAGCAGTTCTTC. This codes for CASSSAASGKYNEQFF.

The genes are TRBV18 and TRBJ1-6; D remains ambiguous. The CDR3 totals 13 residues. Per the germline V gene, CDR1 is KGHSH and CDR2 is LQKENI. The V end was cut by 1 base, the J end by 7 bases, with 5 bases between. The CDR3 region has the DNA TGTGCCAGCTCACCACGGAGGAATTCACCCCTCCACTTT. As protein: CASSPRRNSPLHF.

This sequence joins TRBV19 and TRBJ2-2, with 12 bases lining up with TRBD1. The J segment lost 5 bases and the V segment lost 8 bases, leaving 18 bases of the junction unmatched. CDR3 length: 19 residues. The germline gives CDR1 LNHDA, CDR2 SQIVND (reference sequence). CDR3 loop: CASLTSGTGGYDRTGELFF. As DNA, the CDR3 is TGTGCCAGTCTCACTTCCGGGACAGGGGGCTATGATAGGACCGGGGAGCTGTTTTTT.

There are a few counts of this clone. The rearrangement links TRBV11-2 to TRBJ2-2, with 12 nucleotides matching TRBD1. Losses at the gene ends were 5 bases for V and 4 bases for J; bases not matched to a gene: 8. CDR3 length: 17 residues. Germline CDR1 and CDR2: SGHAT and FQNNGV. The CDR3 region is CASSPRDRGRGTGELFF. CDR3 coding DNA: TGTGCCAGCAGCCCCCGGGACAGGGGGCGAGGCACCGGGGAGCTGTTTTTT.

The rearrangement joins TRBV5-1 to TRBJ1-1; D might be TRBD1 (6 bases). The V end lost 4 bases, the J end lost 4 bases, and 11 bases lay between the germline ends. CDR3 size: 13 residues. From germline, CDR1 is SGHRS and CDR2 YFSETQ. CDR3 sequence (DNA): TGCGCCAGCAGCCCAGGGGTGAGCACTGAAGCTTTCTTT. Protein product: CASSPGVSTEAFF.

This clone occurred once. The J gene is TRBJ2-7, the V gene TRBV27, with TRBD2 identical over 8 bases. CDR1 is MNHEY and CDR2 is SMNVEV in the germline V gene (reference sequence). The CDR3 spans 14 residues. Trimming cost V 5 bases and J 2 bases; bases outside gene matches: 5. CDR3: CASSLAGGPYEQYF. The DNA of the CDR3 is TGTGCCAGCAGTCTCGCGGGAGGTCCCTACGAGCAGTACTTC.

The chain couples TRBV9 to TRBJ2-3, with a possible D match to TRBD2 (5 bases). In germline, CDR1 is SGDLS, CDR2 YYNGEE. There are 13 residues in the CDR3. V lost 9 bases and J lost 6, with 17 bases in between. The CDR3 region is CATTFRPGDTQYF. CDR3 DNA: TGTGCCACCACTTTCCGGCCGGGGGATACGCAGTATTTT.

This clone appeared once. The V gene is TRBV21-1, the J gene TRBJ1-6; the table's TRBD1 call for D was not verified on the DNA. TRBV21-1 is a recognized pseudogene. The CDR3 is 18 amino acids. For the CDR3, the DNA is TGTGCCAGCAGCGCTTTCCGGGACAAGGAGCCCTACCATTCACCCCTCCACTTT. Translated, it gives CASSAFRDKEPYHSPLHF.

The chain uses TRBV18 and TRBJ2-7; TRBD2 aligns across 11 bases. This CDR3 is built from 16 residues. With 1 base clipped from V and 6 bases from J, the junction kept 8 bases outside the gene matches. Per germline, CDR1 KGHSH and CDR2 LQKENI. The CDR3 sequence: CASSPLPGLAVGEQYF. The DNA for the CDR3 is TGTGCCAGCTCACCACTTCCGGGACTAGCGGTTGGCGAGCAGTACTTC.

The rearrangement uses TRBV4-1 and TRBJ1-4; D call uncertain. CDR3 length: 13 amino acids. The V and J ends lost 1 base and 8 bases respectively, with 8 bases between them. Germline V lookup: CDR1 MGHRA, CDR2 YSYEKL. In DNA, the CDR3 is TGCGCCAGCAGCCAAGTCGTCGGGGAAAAACTGTTTTTT. Amino acid sequence: CASSQVVGEKLFF.

The chain has TRBV5-1 and TRBJ2-5, with 12 bases lining up with TRBD2. The J segment lost 4 bases and the V segment lost 3 bases, leaving 16 bases of the junction unmatched. Per germline, CDR1 SGHRS and CDR2 YFSETQ. The CDR3 sequence is 19 residues long. CDR3: CASSSPGLAGPQARETQYF. The CDR3, as DNA: TGCGCCAGCAGCTCACCGGGACTAGCGGGCCCCCAGGCGCGAGAGACCCAGTACTTC. The whole variable domain, remainder taken from reference TRBV5-1 and TRBJ2-5, is KAGVTQTPRYLIKTRGQQVTLSCSPISGHRSVSWYQQTPGQGLQFLFEYFSETQRNKGNFPGRFSGRQFSNSRSEMNVSTLELGDSALYLCASSSPGLAGPQARETQYFGPGTRLLVL.

V is TRBV24-1 and J is TRBJ2-3; TRBD2 might be the D (6 bases). From germline, CDR1 is KGHDR and CDR2 SFDVKD. The CDR3 has 13 amino acids. V was trimmed by 3 bases and J by 7 bases, leaving 10 bases between them. The CDR3 region has the DNA TGTGCCACCAGTGATCGGGACTCAAATACGCAGTATTTT. Translating gives CATSDRDSNTQYF.

This clone has only one observation. This chain uses TRBV28 with TRBJ2-7; the D gene is possibly TRBD2 (6 bases). V was pared by 2 bases and J by 2 bases, with 10 bases between. This CDR3 is 14 amino acids long. The germline V gene encodes CDR1 MDHEN and CDR2 SYDVKM. This CDR3 reads CASSLGGGAYEQYF. The CDR3 region has the DNA TGTGCCAGCAGTTTAGGAGGAGGGGCCTACGAGCAGTACTTC.

This sequence joins TRBV21-1 and TRBJ2-7; the table's D call of TRBD2 was not tested on the DNA. TRBV21-1 counts as a pseudogene. This CDR3 comprises 17 residues. CDR3 bases: TGTGCCAGCAGCAATGGAGCTCTTAGCGGGAGTTACTGCGAGCAGTACTTC. Translation gives CASSNGALSGSYCEQYF.

This sequence joins TRBV14 and TRBJ1-5; D gene uncertain. The CDR3 covers 17 residues. Germline assignment: CDR1 SGHDN and CDR2 FVKESK. V was clipped by 2 bases and J by 4 bases, with 18 bases between them. This CDR3 reads CASSQRTSGGRNQPQHF. The CDR3, as DNA: TGTGCCAGCAGCCAACGGACCTCGGGAGGTAGGAATCAGCCCCAGCATTTT.

The chain links TRBV6-5 to TRBJ2-1; the D gene is possibly TRBD1 (5 bases). The CDR3 has 15 residues. CDR1 MNHEY and CDR2 SVGAGI come from the germline V gene. The germline V and J ends were trimmed by 6 bases and 4 bases, with 16 bases remaining between them. CDR3 sequence (DNA): TGTGCCAGCAGGAGGAAGCAGGGCTTATACAATGAGCAGTTCTTC. As protein: CASRRKQGLYNEQFF.

The V call is TRBV14, the J call TRBJ1-2; D possibly corresponds to TRBD1 (6 bases). From germline, CDR1 is SGHDN and CDR2 FVKESK. The CDR3 sequence is 15 residues long. V was cut by 2 bases and J by 2 bases, with 12 bases left in between. The DNA of the CDR3 is TGTGCCAGCAGCCAATATACAGGGTGGAACTATGGCTACACCTTC. Its protein is CASSQYTGWNYGYTF.

The chain uses TRBV4-2 and TRBJ2-1, with a possible D match to TRBD1 (6 bases). Trimming left V 0 bases short and J 4 bases short, with 13 bases between. Germline CDR1 and CDR2: LGHNA and YNFKEQ. The CDR3 totals 16 residues. In DNA form, the CDR3 reads TGTGCCAGCAGCCAAGAACACAGGGCCTATTACAATGAGCAGTTCTTC. This encodes CASSQEHRAYYNEQFF.

This CDR3 is CASSLAGRAASEQYF. CDR3 bases: TGCGCCAGCAGCTTGGCGGGCAGGGCCGCCTCTGAGCAGTACTTC. The chain couples TRBV5-1 to TRBJ2-7, with D perhaps matching TRBD1 (5 bases). The length of the CDR3 is 15 residues. V was trimmed by 0 bases and J by 7 bases, leaving 17 bases between them. Germline CDR1 is SGHRS and CDR2 is YFSETQ.

The gene calls are TRBV9 and TRBJ1-2; D remains unclear. V was pared by 0 bases and J by 0 bases, with 12 bases between. In germline, CDR1 is SGDLS, CDR2 YYNGEE. This CDR3 spans 16 amino acids. CDR3 nucleotides: TGTGCCAGCAGCGTAGGCCTCATCGGTCCTAACTATGGCTACACCTTC. Translated, it gives CASSVGLIGPNYGYTF.

This sequence joins TRBV27 and TRBJ2-7, with 9 nucleotides matching TRBD1. The CDR3 runs to 15 residues. The J segment lost 5 bases and the V segment lost 6 bases, leaving 11 bases of the junction unmatched. CDR1 and CDR2 from the germline V gene are MNHEY and SMNVEV (reference sequence). In DNA form, the CDR3 reads TGTGCCAGCAGGCTTCTCGGGACAGGGTCCCACGAGCAGTACTTC. This encodes CASRLLGTGSHEQYF.

The rearrangement uses TRBV28 and TRBJ2-5; maybe TRBD1 (7 bases). The CDR3 length is 15 residues. The V gene's germline CDR1 is MDHEN and CDR2 SYDVKM. Trimming shortened V by 6 bases and J by 5 bases, and 19 bases separated the two germline ends. The CDR3: CASSSGGWLSETQYF. The CDR3 DNA reads as TGTGCCAGCAGCTCAGGGGGGTGGTTATCGGAGACCCAGTACTTC.

The chain recombines TRBV9 with TRBJ2-3; D is uncertain. V dropped 2 bases and J dropped 2 bases, with 9 bases sitting between them. Germline assignment: CDR1 SGDLS and CDR2 YYNGEE. The CDR3 extends over 14 amino acids. The CDR3 reads CASSVSGYTDTQYF. The CDR3 nucleotides read TGTGCCAGCAGCGTGTCAGGATACACAGATACGCAGTATTTT.